Presented here are 6 T cell receptor beta chains from one specimen sequenced in a study of blood T cells in healthy people across ages. A second roughly 6 to 12 cycle PCR used barcoded and J-beta primers. TCRdb re-analysed the 5' RACE reads in MiXCR, keeping a single row per CDR3 protein. The sample includes 550,000 to 750,000 distinct CDR3 sequences, 21% of them seen just once. The sequenced sample consisted of blood. These receptors were collected from a man in his 70s in good health.

The chain combines TRBV9 with TRBJ2-2, with 10 bases lining up with TRBD1. The CDR3 has 17 amino acids. The junction had 6 bases not matched to a gene; V was cut back by 2 bases and J by 2 bases. CDR1 SGDLS and CDR2 YYNGEE come from the germline V gene. The CDR3 DNA reads as TGTGCCAGCAGCGTGGCCGGGACAGGGGTAAACACCGGGGAGCTGTTTTTT. It is translated as CASSVAGTGVNTGELFF.

V is TRBV12-3 or TRBV12-4 and J is TRBJ2-7; the match to TRBD2 covers 10 bases. CDR3 length equals 16 residues. The V segment lost 1 base and the J segment 5 bases; nucleotides outside the gene matches: 8. The CDR3 loop reads CASSLEASGRGNEQYF. The CDR3 DNA sequence: TGTGCCAGCAGTTTAGAAGCTAGCGGGAGAGGGAACGAGCAGTACTTC.

The table lists this clonotype with a few counts. The chain couples TRBV5-1 to TRBJ2-5, with 7 nucleotides matching TRBD1. The DNA end favors TRBJ2-7, so the J call may be wrong. Germline V gives CDR1 SGHRS, CDR2 YFSETQ. CDR3 length: 15 residues. The CDR3 nucleotides are TGCGCCAGCAGCCCTATGACAGGGACCCCCTACGAGCAGTACTTC. This encodes CASSPMTGTPYEQYF.

This clonotype has just a few counts. At one of its ends the junction is not consistent with the germline gene, which may arise from a read error. V and J are TRBV20-1 and TRBJ2-5, with 7 bases matching TRBD2. CDR3 length: 15 residues. CDR1 is DFQATT and CDR2 is SNEGSKA in the germline V gene (reference sequence). CDR3 region: CSGVSSGLYGETQCF. In DNA form, the CDR3 reads TGCAGTGGAGTTTCTAGCGGTCTTTACGGAGAGACCCAGTGCTTC.

This clonotype was found a few times. The chain couples TRBV28 to TRBJ1-5, with TRBD1 as a possible D gene (6 bases). Trimming stripped 6 bases from V and 0 bases from J, with 15 bases between. This CDR3 comprises 16 residues. The germline CDR1 and CDR2 sequences are MDHEN and SYDVKM. The CDR3 DNA reads as TGTGCCAGCAGGGTGATACAGGGAATTAGCAATCAGCCCCAGCATTTT. Protein: CASRVIQGISNQPQHF. The variable domain in full, completed from reference TRBV28 and TRBJ1-5, reads DVKVTQSSRYLVKRTGEKVFLECVQDMDHENMFWYRQDPGLGLRLIYFSYDVKMKEKGDIPEGYSVSREKKERFSLILESASTNQTSMYLCASRVIQGISNQPQHFGDGTRLSIL.

This clonotype was seen repeatedly, ten times or more. The V and J genes are TRBV7-9 and TRBJ1-5, with unresolved D. From germline, CDR1 is SEHNR and CDR2 FQNEAQ (reference sequence). Trimming removed 0 bases at V and 2 bases at J, with 8 bases between. This CDR3 has 15 amino acids. The CDR3 loop is CASSLAQYGNQPQHF. DNA for the CDR3: TGTGCCAGCAGCTTAGCCCAGTACGGCAATCAGCCCCAGCATTTT. Full variable domain (missing parts from reference TRBV7-9 and TRBJ1-5): DTGVSQNPRHKITKRGQNVTFRCDPISEHNRLYWYRQTLGQGPEFLTYFQNEAQLEKSRLLSDRFSAERPKGSFSTLEIQRTEQGDSAMYLCASSLAQYGNQPQHFGDGTRLSIL.